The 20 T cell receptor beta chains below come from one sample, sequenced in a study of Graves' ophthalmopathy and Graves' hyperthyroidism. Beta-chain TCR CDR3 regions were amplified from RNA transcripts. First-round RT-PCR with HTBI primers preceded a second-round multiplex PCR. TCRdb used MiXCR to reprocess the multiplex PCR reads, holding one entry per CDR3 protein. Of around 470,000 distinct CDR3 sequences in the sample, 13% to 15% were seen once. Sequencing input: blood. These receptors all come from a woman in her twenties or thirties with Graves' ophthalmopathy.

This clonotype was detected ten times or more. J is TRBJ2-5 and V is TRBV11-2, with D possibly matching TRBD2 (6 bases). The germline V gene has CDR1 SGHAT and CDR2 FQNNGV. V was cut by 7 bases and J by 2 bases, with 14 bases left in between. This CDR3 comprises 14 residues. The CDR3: CASTHPRGQETQYF. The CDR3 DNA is TGTGCCAGCACCCACCCCCGGGGGCAAGAGACCCAGTACTTC.

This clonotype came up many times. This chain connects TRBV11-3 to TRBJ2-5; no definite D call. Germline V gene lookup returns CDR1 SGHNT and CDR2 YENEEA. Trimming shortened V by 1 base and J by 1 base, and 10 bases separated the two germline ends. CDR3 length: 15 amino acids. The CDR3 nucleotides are TGTGCCAGCAGCTTAGGCCGGATCCGCCAAGAGACCCAGTACTTC. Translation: CASSLGRIRQETQYF.

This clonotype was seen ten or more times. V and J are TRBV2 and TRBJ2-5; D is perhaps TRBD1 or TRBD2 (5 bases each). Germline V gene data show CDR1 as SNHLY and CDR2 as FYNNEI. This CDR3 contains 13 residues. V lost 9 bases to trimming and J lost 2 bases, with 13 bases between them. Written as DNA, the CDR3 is TGTGCCAGTATGTGGGGGTTACAAGAGACCCAGTACTTC. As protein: CASMWGLQETQYF.

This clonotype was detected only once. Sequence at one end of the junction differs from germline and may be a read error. In DNA form, the CDR3 reads TGCGCCAGCAGCCTTTGGATAGGGGTGAACTCCGGGGATCTGTTTTTT. Translating gives CASSLWIGVNSGDLFF. The V call is TRBV5-1, the J call TRBJ2-2; D tentatively reads TRBD1 or TRBD2 (5 bases each). CDR3 length equals 16 residues. The V gene's germline CDR1 is SGHRS and CDR2 YFSETQ.

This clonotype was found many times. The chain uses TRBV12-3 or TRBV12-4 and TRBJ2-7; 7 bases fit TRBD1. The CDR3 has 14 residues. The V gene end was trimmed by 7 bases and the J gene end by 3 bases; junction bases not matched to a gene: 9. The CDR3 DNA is TGTGCCAGCACCCCGACAGGGTGGAACTACGAGCAGTACTTC. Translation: CASTPTGWNYEQYF.

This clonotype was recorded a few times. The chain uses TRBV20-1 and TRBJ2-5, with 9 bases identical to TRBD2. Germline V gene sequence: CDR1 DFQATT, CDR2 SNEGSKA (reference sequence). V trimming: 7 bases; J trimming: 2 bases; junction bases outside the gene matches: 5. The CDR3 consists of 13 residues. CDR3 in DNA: TGCAGTGTAACTAGCGGGCTTCAAGAGACCCAGTACTTC. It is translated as CSVTSGLQETQYF.

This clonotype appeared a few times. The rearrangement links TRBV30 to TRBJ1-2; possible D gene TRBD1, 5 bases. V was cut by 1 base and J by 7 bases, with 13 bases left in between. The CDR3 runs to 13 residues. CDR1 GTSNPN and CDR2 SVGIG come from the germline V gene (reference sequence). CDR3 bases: TGTGCCTGGAGTGCTCAGGGAGTGGGTGGCTACACCTTC. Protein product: CAWSAQGVGGYTF.

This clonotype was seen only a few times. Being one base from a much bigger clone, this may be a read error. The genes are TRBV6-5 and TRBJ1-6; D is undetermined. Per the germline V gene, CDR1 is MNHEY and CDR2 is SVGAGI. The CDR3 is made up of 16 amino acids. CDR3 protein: CASSYSGGPGGSHLHF. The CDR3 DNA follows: TGTGCCAGCAGTTACTCCGGCGGCCCAGGCGGTTCACACCTCCACTTT.

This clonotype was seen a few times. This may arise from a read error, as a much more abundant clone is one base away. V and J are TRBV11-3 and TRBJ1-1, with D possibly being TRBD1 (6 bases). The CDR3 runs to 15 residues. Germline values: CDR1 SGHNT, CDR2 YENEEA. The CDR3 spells CASSRGGPGYTEASF. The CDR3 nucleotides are TGTGCCAGCAGCCGCGGGGGGCCGGGGTACACTGAAGCTTCCTTT.

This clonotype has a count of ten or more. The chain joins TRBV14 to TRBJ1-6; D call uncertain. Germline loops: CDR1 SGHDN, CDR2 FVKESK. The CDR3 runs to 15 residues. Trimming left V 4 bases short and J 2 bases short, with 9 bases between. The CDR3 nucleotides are TGTGCCAGCAGCCGGTTTAAAACCTATAATTCACCCCTCCACTTT. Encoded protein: CASSRFKTYNSPLHF.

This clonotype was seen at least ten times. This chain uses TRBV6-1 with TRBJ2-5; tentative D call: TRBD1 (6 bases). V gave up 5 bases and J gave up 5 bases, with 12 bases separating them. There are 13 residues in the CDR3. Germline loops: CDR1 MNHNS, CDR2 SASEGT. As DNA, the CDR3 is TGTGCCAGCAGTCTATGGGGGCCTGAGACCCAGTACTTC. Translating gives CASSLWGPETQYF.

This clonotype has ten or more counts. The CDR3 DNA reads TGTGCCAGCAGTTCGACCCGGACAGGGGCGACTGAAGCTTTCTTT. Translation: CASSSTRTGATEAFF. The rearrangement links TRBV28 to TRBJ1-1; 9 positions agree with TRBD1. CDR1 MDHEN and CDR2 SYDVKM come from the germline V gene. V gave up 4 bases and J gave up 5 bases; unmatched junction bases: 8. The CDR3 length is 15 residues. The full variable domain, in which reference TRBV28 and TRBJ1-1 provide the parts outside the CDR3, is DVKVTQSSRYLVKRTGEKVFLECVQDMDHENMFWYRQDPGLGLRLIYFSYDVKMKEKGDIPEGYSVSREKKERFSLILESASTNQTSMYLCASSSTRTGATEAFFGQGTRLTVV.

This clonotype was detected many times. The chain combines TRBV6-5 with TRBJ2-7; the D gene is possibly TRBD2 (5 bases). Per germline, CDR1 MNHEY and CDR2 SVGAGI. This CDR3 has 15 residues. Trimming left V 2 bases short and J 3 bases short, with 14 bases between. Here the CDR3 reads CASSYHLRGVYEQYF. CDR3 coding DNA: TGTGCCAGCAGTTACCACCTTCGGGGAGTCTACGAGCAGTACTTC.

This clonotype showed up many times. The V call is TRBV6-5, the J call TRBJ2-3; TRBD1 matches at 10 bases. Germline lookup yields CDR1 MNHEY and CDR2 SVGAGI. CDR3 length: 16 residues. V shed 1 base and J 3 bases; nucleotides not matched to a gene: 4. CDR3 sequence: CASSYYGGQGTDTQYF. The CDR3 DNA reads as TGTGCCAGCAGTTACTATGGGGGACAGGGGACAGATACGCAGTATTTT.

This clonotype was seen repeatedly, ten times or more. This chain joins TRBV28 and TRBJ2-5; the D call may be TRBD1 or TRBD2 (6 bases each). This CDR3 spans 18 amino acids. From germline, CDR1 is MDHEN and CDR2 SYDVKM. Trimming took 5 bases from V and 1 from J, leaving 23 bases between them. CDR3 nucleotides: TGTGCCAGCAGTCTGATTCTAGGGGGGCCGGCTTTCCAAGAGACCCAGTACTTC. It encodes CASSLILGGPAFQETQYF. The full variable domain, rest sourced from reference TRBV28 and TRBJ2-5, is DVKVTQSSRYLVKRTGEKVFLECVQDMDHENMFWYRQDPGLGLRLIYFSYDVKMKEKGDIPEGYSVSREKKERFSLILESASTNQTSMYLCASSLILGGPAFQETQYFGPGTRLLVL.

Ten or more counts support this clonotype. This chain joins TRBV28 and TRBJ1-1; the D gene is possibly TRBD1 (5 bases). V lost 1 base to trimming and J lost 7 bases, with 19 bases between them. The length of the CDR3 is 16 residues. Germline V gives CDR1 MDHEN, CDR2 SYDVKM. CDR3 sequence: CASSLFAFSGVHEAFF. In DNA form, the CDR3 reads TGTGCCAGCAGTTTATTCGCATTTTCGGGGGTGCATGAAGCTTTCTTT.

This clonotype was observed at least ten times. The CDR3 here is CASSYREDDGYTF. CDR3 DNA sequence: TGTGCCAGCAGTTACAGGGAGGATGACGGCTACACCTTC. The genes are TRBV6-5 and TRBJ1-2; D gene ambiguous. The CDR3 runs to 13 residues. Trimming stripped 2 bases from V and 8 bases from J, with 12 bases between. Per germline, CDR1 MNHEY and CDR2 SVGAGI.

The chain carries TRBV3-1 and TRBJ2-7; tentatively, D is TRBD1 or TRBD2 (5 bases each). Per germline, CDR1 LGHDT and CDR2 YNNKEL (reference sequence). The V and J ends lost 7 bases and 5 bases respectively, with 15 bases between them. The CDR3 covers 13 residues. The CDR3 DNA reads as TGTGCCAGCAAAGGGACCACAAGAAACGAGCAGTACTTC. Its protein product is CASKGTTRNEQYF.

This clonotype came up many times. This CDR3 is CASSQRAGGGKGQYF. The CDR3 DNA reads TGTGCCAGCAGCCAACGAGCGGGAGGTGGAAAGGGGCAGTACTTC. The chain employs TRBV4-2 and TRBJ2-7; the match to TRBD2 covers 9 bases. The V gene end was trimmed by 2 bases and the J gene end by 9 bases; junction bases not matched to a gene: 11. In germline, CDR1 is LGHNA, CDR2 YNFKEQ. The CDR3 loop spans 15 amino acids.

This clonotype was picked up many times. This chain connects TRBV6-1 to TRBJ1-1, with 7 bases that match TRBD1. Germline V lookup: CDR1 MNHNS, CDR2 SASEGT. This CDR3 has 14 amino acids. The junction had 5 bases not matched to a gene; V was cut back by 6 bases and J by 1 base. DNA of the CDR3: TGTGCCAGCAGGTCACAGGGGAAGAACACTGAAGCTTTCTTT. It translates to CASRSQGKNTEAFF.